This T cell receptor (beta chain) appears in the sequencing data of a study of T cell repertoires in cytomegalovirus infection. Study-level points and caveats: Public TCR beta family frequency separated CMV-and-HLA carriers, including in an independent cohort. Within the response measured ex vivo, HLA-C-restricted CMV-specific TCR beta clonotypes were dominant.

The sample holds many counts of this clonotype. Its specificity is unknown. TCRdb re-called the reads through MiXCR, storing one row per CDR3 protein. The data contain a few hundred thousand distinct CDR3 sequences, over 7.5% of them singletons. The TCR was taken from a human donor in good health (CMV status not recorded). Some clones in this sample may be carry-over from other donors' samples. What was sequenced was PBMCs.

CDR3 coding DNA: TGTGCCAGCAGTGAAGGACTAGCGGGGGGTCGGAGGAACATTCAGTACTTC. This translates into CASSEGLAGGRRNIQYF. This rearrangement joins TRBV6-1 to TRBJ2-4, with 13 bases fitting TRBD2. Germline CDR1 reads MNHNS; CDR2 reads SASEGT. Unmatched junction bases numbered 7, after V lost 1 base and J lost 7 bases. CDR3 size: 17 residues.